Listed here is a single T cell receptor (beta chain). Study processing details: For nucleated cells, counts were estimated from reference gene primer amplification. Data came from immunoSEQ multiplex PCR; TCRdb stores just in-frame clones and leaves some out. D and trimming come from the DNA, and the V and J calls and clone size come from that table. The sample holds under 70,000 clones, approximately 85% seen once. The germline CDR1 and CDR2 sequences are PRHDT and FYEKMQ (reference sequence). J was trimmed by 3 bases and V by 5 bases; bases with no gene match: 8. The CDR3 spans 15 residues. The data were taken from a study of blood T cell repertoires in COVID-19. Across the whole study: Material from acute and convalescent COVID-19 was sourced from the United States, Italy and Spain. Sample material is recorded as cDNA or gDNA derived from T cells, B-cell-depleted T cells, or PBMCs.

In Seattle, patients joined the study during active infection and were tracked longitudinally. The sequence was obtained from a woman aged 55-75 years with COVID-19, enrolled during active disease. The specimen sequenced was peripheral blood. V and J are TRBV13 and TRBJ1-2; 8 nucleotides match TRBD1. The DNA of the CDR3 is TGTGCCAGCAGCCACAGGGGGACCCTCTACTATGGCTACACCTTC. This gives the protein CASSHRGTLYYGYTF.